These 27 T cell receptor beta chains originate from one sample sequenced in a study of STAT3 mutations in large granular lymphocyte leukemia. These receptors' targets are unknown. Sequencing was performed with immunoSEQ multiplex PCR; in TCRdb, only in-frame clones are kept and a portion is missing. The sample has 20,000 or so clones, about nine tenths seen once. Overall study results and limits: Every T-LGLL patient had at least one immunodominant TCRbeta clonotype.

The material sequenced was peripheral blood mononuclear cells. All receptors come from a man aged 55 to 69 with T-cell large granular lymphocyte leukemia. Some clones in this sample may be carry-over from other donors' samples.

V is TRBV6-1 and J is TRBJ1-2; D not certain. The V end was cut by 6 bases, the J end by 8 bases, with 7 bases between. The germline gives CDR1 MNHNS, CDR2 SASEGT. CDR3 length: 10 amino acids. CDR3 amino acids: CASSPPGYTF. CDR3 nucleotides: TGTGCCAGCAGCCCCCCGGGCTACACCTTC.

This chain links TRBV7-2 with TRBJ1-1; 9 bases fit TRBD1. Trimming took 7 bases from V and 4 from J; bases not matched to a gene: 1. The V gene's germline CDR1 is SGHTA and CDR2 FQGNSA. This CDR3 is 12 amino acids long. CDR3 sequence (DNA): TGTGCCAGCACGACAGGGGGCACTGAAGCTTTCTTT. This sequence encodes CASTTGGTEAFF.

The chain uses TRBV6-5 and TRBJ1-3; no firm D call. Germline loops: CDR1 MNHEY, CDR2 SVGAGI. Trimming left V 2 bases short and J 6 bases short, with 11 bases between. There are 14 residues in the CDR3. CDR3 loop: CASSYTDTENTIYF. CDR3 DNA sequence: TGTGCCAGCAGTTACACAGACACTGAAAACACCATATATTTT.

The J gene is TRBJ1-4, the V gene TRBV5-1; 7 bases are a match to TRBD1. The CDR3 has 14 amino acids. V shed 2 bases and J 5 bases; nucleotides not matched to a gene: 3. Germline V CDR1 and CDR2: SGHRS, YFSETQ. In DNA form, the CDR3 reads TGCGCCAGCAGCTTAGGGACAGCCAATGAAAAACTGTTTTTT. This codes for CASSLGTANEKLFF.

The chain combines TRBV11-2 with TRBJ1-1; 9 bases align to TRBD1. The germline V gene has CDR1 SGHAT and CDR2 FQNNGV. The V segment lost 4 bases and the J segment 2 bases; nucleotides outside the gene matches: 11. The CDR3 is 17 amino acids. The CDR3, as DNA: TGTGCCAGCAGCTGGACCCGGGGACAGGGACTAAACACTGAAGCTTTCTTT. Its translation: CASSWTRGQGLNTEAFF.

The chain carries TRBV28 and TRBJ1-2; the D gene is possibly TRBD1 (6 bases). CDR1 is MDHEN, CDR2 SYDVKM, per germline. The germline V and J ends were trimmed by 1 base and 2 bases, with 14 bases remaining between them. CDR3 length: 16 amino acids. CDR3 region: CASSLSDRFTNYGYTF. Here the CDR3 DNA reads TGTGCCAGCAGTTTATCAGACAGGTTCACGAACTATGGCTACACCTTC.

CDR3: CAISENQETQYF. CDR3 nucleotides: TGTGCCATCAGTGAGAACCAAGAGACCCAGTACTTC. The gene calls are TRBV10-3 and TRBJ2-5; D gene unclear. Germline CDR1 is ENHRY and CDR2 is SYGVKD. V was shortened by 2 bases and J by 0 bases, with 1 base between the two germline ends. This CDR3 spans 12 amino acids.

The chain employs TRBV7-9 and TRBJ1-2; 12 bases are shared with TRBD1. With V trimmed by 3 bases and J by 8 bases, 7 bases remained unmatched. The CDR3 loop spans 15 amino acids. Germline lookup yields CDR1 SEHNR and CDR2 FQNEAQ (reference sequence). The CDR3 region is CASSLLGQGAEGYTF. The DNA for the CDR3 is TGTGCCAGCAGCTTGCTGGGACAGGGGGCGGAAGGCTACACCTTC.

This clone occurred once. The chain links TRBV6-5 to TRBJ1-2; TRBD1 agrees at 7 bases. Germline assignment: CDR1 MNHEY and CDR2 SVGAGI. This CDR3 is built from 15 residues. The V segment lost 2 bases and the J segment 5 bases; nucleotides outside the gene matches: 8. CDR3 DNA sequence: TGTGCCAGCAGTTACCAGGGGACAGCGTCATATGGCTACACCTTC. The encoded protein is CASSYQGTASYGYTF.

The chain employs TRBV5-1 and TRBJ2-1; 7 bases match TRBD1. V dropped 0 bases and J dropped 3; count of bases not matched to a gene: 0. The CDR3 contains 14 residues. CDR1 is SGHRS and CDR2 is YFSETQ in the germline V gene. CDR3 protein: CASSLGTGYNEQFF. The CDR3 DNA sequence: TGCGCCAGCAGCTTGGGGACAGGCTACAATGAGCAGTTCTTC.

For the CDR3, the DNA is TGTGCCAGCAGGGATTCCGGGACTGAGGGCTACGAGCAGTACTTC. Translation gives CASRDSGTEGYEQYF. The chain couples TRBV6-6 to TRBJ2-7, with D perhaps TRBD2 (6 bases). CDR3 length equals 15 residues. V was trimmed by 6 bases and J by 3 bases, leaving 18 bases between them. Germline V lookup: CDR1 MNHNY, CDR2 SVGAGI (reference sequence).

This chain connects TRBV11-3 to TRBJ1-1, with 8 bases fitting TRBD1. Germline lookup yields CDR1 SGHNT and CDR2 YENEEA. This CDR3 spans 13 amino acids. V lost 3 bases, J lost 4 bases, and 1 base stayed unmatched. This CDR3 is CASSFTGGTEAFF. DNA for the CDR3: TGTGCCAGCAGCTTCACAGGGGGCACTGAAGCTTTCTTT.

This clone was counted once. This rearrangement joins TRBV6-5 to TRBJ2-1, with 8 bases matching TRBD2. The CDR3 loop spans 15 amino acids. J lost 0 bases, V lost 8 bases, and 6 bases had no gene match. Germline assignment: CDR1 MNHEY and CDR2 SVGAGI. CDR3 sequence (DNA): TGTGCCAGCGGACCGAGCGGGAGCTCCTACAATGAGCAGTTCTTC. Protein product: CASGPSGSSYNEQFF.

Only a few counts were recorded for this clone. The chain couples TRBV30 to TRBJ2-7, with a tentative D call TRBD1 (5 bases). Trimming shortened V by 2 bases and J by 2 bases, and 13 bases separated the two germline ends. The CDR3 is 14 residues long. Germline lookup yields CDR1 GTSNPN and CDR2 SVGIG (reference sequence). The CDR3 sequence is CAWSPKGATYEQYF. CDR3 sequence (DNA): TGTGCCTGGAGTCCTAAAGGGGCGACCTACGAGCAGTACTTC.

V and J are TRBV6-6 and TRBJ2-7; no definite D call. Germline CDR1 MNHNY, CDR2 SVGAGI (reference sequence). The ends were cut back, 2 bases at V and 6 bases at J, with 8 bases in the middle. This CDR3 is 12 amino acids long. The CDR3 here is CASSYSSGEQYF. The CDR3 region has the DNA TGTGCCAGCAGTTACAGCTCTGGCGAGCAGTACTTC.

This rearrangement joins TRBV28 to TRBJ1-2; 9 bases are shared with TRBD1. The CDR3 length is 15 residues. CDR1 is MDHEN, CDR2 SYDVKM, per germline. Unmatched junction bases numbered 11, after V lost 6 bases and J lost 6 bases. CDR3 protein: CASSLTGGFIDGYTF. The DNA for the CDR3 is TGTGCCAGCAGCCTGACAGGGGGATTCATAGATGGCTACACCTTC.

The chain has TRBV18 and TRBJ1-1, with 9 bases lining up with TRBD1. The CDR3 is made up of 16 amino acids. The V gene end was trimmed by 0 bases and the J gene end by 5 bases; junction bases not matched to a gene: 7. Looked up from germline, CDR1 is KGHSH and CDR2 is LQKENI. This CDR3 is CASSPPDGTGKTEAFF. The CDR3 region has the DNA TGTGCCAGCTCACCACCGGACGGGACAGGGAAGACTGAAGCTTTCTTT.

The chain recombines TRBV9 with TRBJ1-2; perhaps TRBD1 as D (6 bases). V lost 4 bases to trimming and J lost 4 bases, with 14 bases between them. The CDR3 length is 14 residues. CDR1 SGDLS and CDR2 YYNGEE come from the germline V gene. The CDR3 spells CASSPQGGAYGYTF. In DNA form, the CDR3 reads TGTGCCAGCAGCCCCCAAGGGGGGGCCTATGGCTACACCTTC.

V usage is TRBV4-2 and J usage is TRBJ2-1; D ambiguous. Trimming shortened V by 4 bases and J by 6 bases, and 16 bases separated the two germline ends. There are 15 residues in the CDR3. CDR1 and CDR2 from the germline V gene are LGHNA and YNFKEQ. CDR3 protein: CASSPEAGPLNEQFF. In DNA form, the CDR3 reads TGTGCCAGCAGCCCAGAAGCCGGACCACTCAATGAGCAGTTCTTC.

The chain is built from TRBV19 and TRBJ1-5; D gene uncertain. Looked up from germline, CDR1 is LNHDA and CDR2 is SQIVND (reference sequence). The V end was cut by 6 bases, the J end by 4 bases, with 7 bases between. The CDR3 is 12 residues long. CDR3 DNA: TGTGCCAGTAGGGGGTTTAATCAGCCCCAGCATTTT. Its protein is CASRGFNQPQHF.

This clone was found once. This chain connects TRBV27 to TRBJ2-2; D uncertain. Trimming removed 2 bases at V and 1 base at J, with 14 bases between. This CDR3 contains 17 residues. Germline CDR1 reads MNHEY; CDR2 reads SMNVEV (reference sequence). This chain's CDR3 is CASSLSNGGGNTGELFF. DNA for the CDR3: TGTGCCAGCAGTTTAAGTAATGGCGGCGGGAACACCGGGGAGCTGTTTTTT.

This sequence joins TRBV28 and TRBJ2-4; perhaps TRBD2 as D (6 bases). Trimming cost V 4 bases and J 8 bases, with 12 bases left between them. The CDR3 runs 13 residues. CDR1 is MDHEN, CDR2 SYDVKM, per germline. CDR3 bases: TGTGCCAGCAGTTCCCCGGGGGTGGACATTCAGTACTTC. Protein: CASSSPGVDIQYF.

The rearrangement links TRBV19 to TRBJ1-1; 7 bases align to TRBD1. V was pared by 10 bases and J by 4 bases, with 9 bases of the junction left unmatched. The CDR3 is made up of 13 amino acids. Germline lookup yields CDR1 LNHDA and CDR2 SQIVND (reference sequence). The CDR3: CATKTGFGTEAFF. CDR3 DNA sequence: TGTGCCACTAAGACAGGGTTCGGCACTGAAGCTTTCTTT.

This clone has only a few counts. This rearrangement joins TRBV7-9 to TRBJ2-7, with TRBD2 as a possible D gene (6 bases). The CDR3 has 16 residues. V lost 5 bases to trimming and J lost 7 bases, with 24 bases between them. Looked up from germline, CDR1 is SEHNR and CDR2 is FQNEAQ (reference sequence). The CDR3 bases are TGTGCCAGCAGCGGGTCCCCGGGAGCAGGCCCGGGTGAGCAGTACTTC. The encoded protein is CASSGSPGAGPGEQYF.

J is TRBJ1-5 and V is TRBV4-1; D remains unclear. Per germline, CDR1 MGHRA and CDR2 YSYEKL. V dropped 4 bases and J dropped 2 bases, with 15 bases sitting between them. This CDR3 is built from 16 residues. CDR3 nucleotide sequence: TGCGCCAGCAGCCCGAGCGAGGGAAGCGGCAATCAGCCCCAGCATTTT. This translates into CASSPSEGSGNQPQHF.

In this sample, this clone turned up once. The chain carries TRBV18 and TRBJ1-5, with D uncertain. Trimming took 3 bases from V and 0 from J, leaving 21 bases between them. This CDR3 has 19 residues. Germline-derived CDR1 and CDR2 are KGHSH and LQKENI. CDR3 coding DNA: TGTGCCAGCTCACCTAGTCGGGCGGGTACGAAAAATAGCAATCAGCCCCAGCATTTT. Its translation: CASSPSRAGTKNSNQPQHF.

This sequence joins TRBV28 and TRBJ2-4; 13 bases are a match to TRBD2. Germline CDR1 is MDHEN and CDR2 is SYDVKM. The V and J ends lost 6 bases and 3 bases, in that order; junction bases with no gene match: 11. The CDR3 loop spans 18 amino acids. The CDR3 sequence is CASRGLAGLPGGKNIQYF. In DNA, the CDR3 is TGTGCCAGCAGGGGACTAGCGGGACTCCCGGGGGGCAAAAACATTCAGTACTTC.